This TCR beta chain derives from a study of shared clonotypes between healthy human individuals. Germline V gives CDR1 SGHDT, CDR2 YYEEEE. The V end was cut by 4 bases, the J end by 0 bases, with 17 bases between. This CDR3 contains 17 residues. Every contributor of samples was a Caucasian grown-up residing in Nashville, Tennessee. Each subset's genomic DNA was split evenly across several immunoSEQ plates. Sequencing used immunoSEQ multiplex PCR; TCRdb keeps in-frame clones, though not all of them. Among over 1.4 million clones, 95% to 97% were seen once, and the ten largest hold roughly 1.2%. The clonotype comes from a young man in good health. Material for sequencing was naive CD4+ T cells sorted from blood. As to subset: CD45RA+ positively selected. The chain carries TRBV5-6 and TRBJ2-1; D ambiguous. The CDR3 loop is CASSDAPHTRSYNEQFF. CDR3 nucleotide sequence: TGTGCCAGCAGCGATGCCCCCCACACCCGCTCCTACAATGAGCAGTTCTTC.